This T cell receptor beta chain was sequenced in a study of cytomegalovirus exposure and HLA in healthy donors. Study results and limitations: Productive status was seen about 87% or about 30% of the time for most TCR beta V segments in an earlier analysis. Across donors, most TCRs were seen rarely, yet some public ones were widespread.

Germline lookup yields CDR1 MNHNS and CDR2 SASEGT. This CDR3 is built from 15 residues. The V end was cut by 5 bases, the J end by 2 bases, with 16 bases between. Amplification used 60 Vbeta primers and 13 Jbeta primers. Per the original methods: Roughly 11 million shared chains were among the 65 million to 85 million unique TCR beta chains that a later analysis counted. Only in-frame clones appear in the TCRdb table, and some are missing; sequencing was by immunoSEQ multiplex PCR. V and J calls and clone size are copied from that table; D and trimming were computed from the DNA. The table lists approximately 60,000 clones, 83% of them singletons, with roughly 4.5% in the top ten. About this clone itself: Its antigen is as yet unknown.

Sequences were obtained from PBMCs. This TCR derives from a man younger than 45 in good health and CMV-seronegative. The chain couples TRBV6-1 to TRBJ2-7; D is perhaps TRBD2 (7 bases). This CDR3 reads CASSQGLAETYEQYF. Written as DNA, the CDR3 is TGTGCCAGCAGTCAGGGGCTAGCGGAAACCTACGAGCAGTACTTC.